The rows below give T cell receptor beta chains drawn from one sample of a study of CD8+ T cells in alopecia areata. TCRdb keeps only in-frame clones here, not all; method: immunoSEQ multiplex PCR. The data hold tens of thousands of clones, with around 46% observed a single time. The sequencing used CD8+ T cells sorted from blood, collected at approximately week 39, from a patient treated with tofacitinib. These receptors originate from a human donor with alopecia areata. The CDR3 runs from the conserved cysteine through the conserved F or W. A D gene is named only where the DNA matches it firmly. Clone size is shown for a subset of rows, as once, few, many or a class of expanded clone.

d_gene: TRBD1; abundance: -; v_gene: TRBV4-2; j_gene: TRBJ2-7; len: 15; CDR3aa: CASSQETGGPYEQYF; CDR3nt: TGTGCCAGCAGCCAAGAAACAGGGGGACCCTACGAGCAGTACTTC
d_gene: TRBD2; abundance: -; v_gene: TRBV7-9; j_gene: TRBJ2-7; len: 15; CDR3aa: CASSYSSGNSYEQYF; CDR3nt: TGTGCCAGCAGTTACTCTAGCGGGAACTCCTACGAGCAGTACTTC
d_gene: -; abundance: -; v_gene: TRBV2; j_gene: TRBJ1-5; len: 13; CDR3aa: CASSEPPWEPQHF; CDR3nt: TGTGCCAGCAGTGAGCCCCCGTGGGAGCCCCAGCATTTT
d_gene: TRBD1; abundance: -; v_gene: TRBV7-9; j_gene: TRBJ2-7; len: 14; CDR3aa: CASSSGTGPYEQYF; CDR3nt: TGTGCCAGCAGCTCCGGGACAGGGCCATACGAGCAGTACTTC
d_gene: -; abundance: few; v_gene: TRBV7-9; j_gene: TRBJ1-1; len: 14; CDR3aa: CASTRGAGDTEAFF; CDR3nt: TGTGCCAGCACCAGGGGTGCTGGGGACACTGAAGCTTTCTTT
d_gene: TRBD1; abundance: -; v_gene: TRBV7-9; j_gene: TRBJ1-5; len: 14; CDR3aa: CASSPGGLVQPQHF; CDR3nt: TGTGCCAGCAGCCCAGGGGGTTTGGTCCAGCCCCAGCATTTT
d_gene: -; abundance: -; v_gene: TRBV6-5; j_gene: TRBJ2-1; len: 16; CDR3aa: CASSYSSGSSYNEQFF; CDR3nt: TGTGCCAGCAGTTACTCTAGCGGCAGCTCCTACAATGAGCAGTTCTTC
d_gene: -; abundance: few; v_gene: TRBV7-6; j_gene: TRBJ2-2; len: 14; CDR3aa: CASRHARESGELFF; CDR3nt: TGTGCCAGCAGGCACGCGCGGGAATCCGGGGAGCTGTTTTTT
d_gene: TRBD2; abundance: -; v_gene: TRBV2; j_gene: TRBJ2-1; len: 16; CDR3aa: CATLGLAGDHWNEQFF; CDR3nt: TGTGCCACCTTGGGACTAGCGGGAGACCACTGGAATGAGCAGTTCTTC
d_gene: -; abundance: few; v_gene: TRBV5-1; j_gene: TRBJ2-7; len: 10; CDR3aa: CASSPQEQYF; CDR3nt: TGCGCCAGCAGCCCTCAGGAGCAGTACTTC
d_gene: -; abundance: once; v_gene: TRBV15; j_gene: TRBJ1-2; len: 13; CDR3aa: CATSNQDNYGYTF; CDR3nt: TGTGCCACCAGCAATCAGGATAACTATGGCTACACCTTC
d_gene: -; abundance: -; v_gene: TRBV29-1; j_gene: TRBJ2-2; len: 13; CDR3aa: CSVAGSGTGELFF; CDR3nt: TGCAGCGTTGCAGGGTCGGGCACCGGGGAGCTGTTTTTT
d_gene: -; abundance: -; v_gene: TRBV7-9; j_gene: TRBJ2-5; len: 13; CDR3aa: CASSVARRETQYF; CDR3nt: TGTGCCAGCAGCGTGGCCCGTCGGGAGACCCAGTACTTC
d_gene: -; abundance: -; v_gene: TRBV14; j_gene: TRBJ2-1; len: 12; CDR3aa: CASSPTYNEQFF; CDR3nt: TGTGCCAGCAGCCCAACGTACAATGAGCAGTTCTTC
d_gene: TRBD1; abundance: few; v_gene: TRBV29-1; j_gene: TRBJ2-7; len: 14; CDR3aa: CSVEDWAGGVEQYF; CDR3nt: TGCAGCGTTGAAGATTGGGCAGGGGGTGTTGAGCAGTACTTC
d_gene: -; abundance: few; v_gene: TRBV7-2; j_gene: TRBJ2-3; len: 12; CDR3aa: CASSPRPDTQYF; CDR3nt: TGTGCCAGCAGCCCGCGGCCGGATACGCAGTATTTT
d_gene: TRBD2; abundance: -; v_gene: TRBV7-2; j_gene: TRBJ2-3; len: 19; CDR3aa: CASSLPRTSGSQKTDTQYF; CDR3nt: TGTGCCAGCAGCTTACCCCGGACTAGCGGGAGCCAAAAGACAGATACGCAGTATTTT
d_gene: -; abundance: few; v_gene: TRBV6-5; j_gene: TRBJ1-1; len: 14; CDR3aa: CASSPGVGGTEAFF; CDR3nt: TGTGCCAGCAGTCCAGGGGTTGGGGGCACTGAAGCTTTCTTT
d_gene: -; abundance: few; v_gene: TRBV29-1; j_gene: TRBJ2-5; len: 12; CDR3aa: CSVVLRVETQYF; CDR3nt: TGCAGCGTTGTTCTAAGGGTAGAGACCCAGTACTTC
d_gene: TRBD1; abundance: -; v_gene: TRBV7-9; j_gene: TRBJ2-5; len: 13; CDR3aa: CATGTVLQETQYF; CDR3nt: TGTGCCACGGGGACAGTCCTCCAAGAGACCCAGTACTTC
d_gene: TRBD2; abundance: -; v_gene: TRBV9; j_gene: TRBJ2-7; len: 15; CDR3aa: CASSVVASGMSEQYF; CDR3nt: TGTGCCAGCAGCGTAGTGGCCAGCGGGATGAGCGAGCAGTACTTC
d_gene: -; abundance: -; v_gene: TRBV13; j_gene: TRBJ2-3; len: 15; CDR3aa: CASSFLGFRRGDEYF; CDR3nt: TGTGCCAGCAGCTTCCTGGGCTTTCGGCGCGGAGACGAGTATTTT
d_gene: -; abundance: -; v_gene: TRBV6-6; j_gene: TRBJ2-1; len: 15; CDR3aa: CASRPAGGWYNEQFF; CDR3nt: TGTGCCAGCAGGCCCGCCGGGGGATGGTACAATGAGCAGTTCTTC
d_gene: TRBD1; abundance: few; v_gene: TRBV10-3; j_gene: TRBJ2-2; len: 16; CDR3aa: CAISDLQGANTGELFF; CDR3nt: TGTGCCATCAGTGATTTACAGGGGGCAAACACCGGGGAGCTGTTTTTT
d_gene: -; abundance: few; v_gene: TRBV29-1; j_gene: TRBJ1-1; len: 11; CDR3aa: CSFSQGGEAFF; CDR3nt: TGCAGCTTCTCACAGGGAGGTGAAGCTTTCTTT
d_gene: -; abundance: -; v_gene: TRBV7-2; j_gene: TRBJ1-1; len: 10; CDR3aa: CASSSDEAFF; CDR3nt: TGTGCCAGCAGCTCGGACGAAGCTTTCTTT
d_gene: TRBD1; abundance: -; v_gene: TRBV19; j_gene: TRBJ2-7; len: 14; CDR3aa: CASSPGTGPYEQYF; CDR3nt: TGTGCCAGTAGTCCTGGGACAGGGCCCTACGAGCAGTACTTC
d_gene: -; abundance: few; v_gene: TRBV4-1; j_gene: TRBJ1-1; len: 15; CDR3aa: CASSQGQALNTEAFF; CDR3nt: TGCGCCAGCAGCCAAGGACAGGCCCTGAACACTGAAGCTTTCTTT
d_gene: -; abundance: -; v_gene: TRBV27; j_gene: TRBJ1-1; len: 14; CDR3aa: CASSLSVAGREAFF; CDR3nt: TGTGCCAGCAGTTTATCGGTGGCAGGCCGAGAAGCTTTCTTT
d_gene: TRBD2; abundance: -; v_gene: TRBV9; j_gene: TRBJ2-1; len: 15; CDR3aa: CASSAGTSGRREQFF; CDR3nt: TGTGCCAGCAGCGCTGGGACTAGCGGGAGAAGGGAGCAGTTCTTC
d_gene: TRBD2; abundance: few; v_gene: TRBV7-9; j_gene: TRBJ2-7; len: 15; CDR3aa: CASSPPGLGSYEQYF; CDR3nt: TGTGCCAGCAGCCCGCCGGGACTAGGATCCTACGAGCAGTACTTC
d_gene: TRBD1; abundance: few; v_gene: TRBV4-3; j_gene: TRBJ1-5; len: 16; CDR3aa: CASSQDSGGGDQPQHF; CDR3nt: TGCGCCAGCAGCCAAGATTCAGGGGGCGGTGATCAGCCCCAGCATTTT
d_gene: TRBD1; abundance: -; v_gene: TRBV29-1; j_gene: TRBJ1-1; len: 12; CDR3aa: CSVSDRARGAFF; CDR3nt: TGCAGCGTTTCTGACAGGGCCAGAGGAGCTTTCTTT
d_gene: TRBD1; abundance: -; v_gene: TRBV2; j_gene: TRBJ2-2; len: 16; CDR3aa: CASAGQEIRNTGELFF; CDR3nt: TGTGCCAGCGCCGGACAGGAGATTCGAAACACCGGGGAGCTGTTTTTT
d_gene: -; abundance: once; v_gene: TRBV30; j_gene: TRBJ2-5; len: 12; CDR3aa: CAWTGDVETQYF; CDR3nt: TGTGCCTGGACAGGGGATGTTGAGACCCAGTACTTC
d_gene: -; abundance: -; v_gene: TRBV29-1; j_gene: TRBJ2-6; len: 14; CDR3aa: CSVEPNSGANVLTF; CDR3nt: TGCAGCGTTGAACCAAACTCTGGGGCCAACGTCCTGACTTTC
d_gene: TRBD1; abundance: few; v_gene: TRBV5-1; j_gene: TRBJ2-3; len: 16; CDR3aa: CASSLRTGEDLDTQYF; CDR3nt: TGCGCCAGCAGCTTGAGGACAGGGGAGGACCTAGATACGCAGTATTTT
d_gene: -; abundance: few; v_gene: TRBV7-9; j_gene: TRBJ2-3; len: 12; CDR3aa: CASSSYPDTQYF; CDR3nt: TGTGCCAGCAGCTCATACCCAGATACGCAGTATTTT
d_gene: -; abundance: few; v_gene: TRBV4-1; j_gene: TRBJ2-1; len: 15; CDR3aa: CASSQDRGGPNEQFF; CDR3nt: TGCGCCAGCAGCCAAGACAGGGGAGGGCCAAATGAGCAGTTCTTC
d_gene: -; abundance: -; v_gene: TRBV4-1; j_gene: TRBJ2-1; len: 12; CDR3aa: CASSQDRVEQFF; CDR3nt: TGCGCCAGCAGCCAAGACAGGGTTGAGCAGTTCTTC
d_gene: TRBD1; abundance: -; v_gene: TRBV29-1; j_gene: TRBJ1-2; len: 14; CDR3aa: CSVEVGQGARGYTF; CDR3nt: TGCAGCGTTGAAGTGGGACAGGGGGCGCGGGGCTACACCTTC
d_gene: -; abundance: once; v_gene: TRBV11-2; j_gene: TRBJ2-7; len: 12; CDR3aa: CASSRSSYEQYF; CDR3nt: TGTGCCAGCAGTCGCAGCTCCTACGAGCAGTACTTC